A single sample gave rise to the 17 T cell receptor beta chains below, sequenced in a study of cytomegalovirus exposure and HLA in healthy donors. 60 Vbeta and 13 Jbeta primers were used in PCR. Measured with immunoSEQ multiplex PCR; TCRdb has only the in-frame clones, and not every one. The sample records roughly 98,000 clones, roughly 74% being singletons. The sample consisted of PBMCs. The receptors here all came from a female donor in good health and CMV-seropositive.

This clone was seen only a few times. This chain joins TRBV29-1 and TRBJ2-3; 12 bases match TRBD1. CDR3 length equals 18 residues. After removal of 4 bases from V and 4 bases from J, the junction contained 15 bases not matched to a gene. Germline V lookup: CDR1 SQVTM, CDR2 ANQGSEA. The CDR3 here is CSVAGTGGNGMGADTQYF. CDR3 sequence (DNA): TGCAGCGTTGCCGGGACAGGGGGCAATGGAATGGGGGCAGATACGCAGTATTTT.

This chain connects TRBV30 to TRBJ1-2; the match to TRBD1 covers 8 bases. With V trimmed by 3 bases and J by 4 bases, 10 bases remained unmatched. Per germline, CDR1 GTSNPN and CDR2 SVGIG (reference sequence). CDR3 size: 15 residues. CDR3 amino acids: CAWRSGTGSVYGYTF. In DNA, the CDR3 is TGTGCCTGGAGATCTGGGACAGGAAGCGTCTATGGCTACACCTTC. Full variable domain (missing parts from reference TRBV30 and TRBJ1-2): SQTIHQWPATLVQPVGSPLSLECTVEGTSNPNLYWYRQAAGRGLQLLFYSVGIGQISSEVPQNLSASRPQDRQFILSSKKLLLSDSGFYLCAWRSGTGSVYGYTFGSGTRLTVV.

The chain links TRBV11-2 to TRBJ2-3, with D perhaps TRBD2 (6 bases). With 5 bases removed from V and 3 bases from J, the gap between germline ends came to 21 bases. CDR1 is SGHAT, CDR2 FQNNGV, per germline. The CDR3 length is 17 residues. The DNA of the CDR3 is TGTGCCAGCAGCAAAGGGTCTGGCGGGGTGACGACAGATACGCAGTATTTT. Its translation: CASSKGSGGVTTDTQYF.

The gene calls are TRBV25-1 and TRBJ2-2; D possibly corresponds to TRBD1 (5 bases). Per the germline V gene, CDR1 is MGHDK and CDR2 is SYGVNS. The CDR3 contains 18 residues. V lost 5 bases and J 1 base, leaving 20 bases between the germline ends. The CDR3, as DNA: TGTGCCAGCAGTAAGAGTGGTCCTTGGACACAGAACACCGGGGAGCTGTTTTTT. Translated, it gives CASSKSGPWTQNTGELFF.

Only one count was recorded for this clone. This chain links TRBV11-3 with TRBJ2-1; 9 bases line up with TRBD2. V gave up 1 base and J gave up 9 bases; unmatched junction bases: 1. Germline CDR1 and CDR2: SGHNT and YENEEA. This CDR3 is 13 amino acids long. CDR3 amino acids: CASSLATSGEQFF. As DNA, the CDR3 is TGTGCCAGCAGCTTAGCGACTAGCGGTGAGCAGTTCTTC.

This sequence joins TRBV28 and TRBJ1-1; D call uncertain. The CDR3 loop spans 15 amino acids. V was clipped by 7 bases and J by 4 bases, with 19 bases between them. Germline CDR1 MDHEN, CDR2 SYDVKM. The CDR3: CASTSPGVMGTEAFF. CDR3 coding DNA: TGTGCCAGCACCTCCCCCGGGGTGATGGGCACTGAAGCTTTCTTT.

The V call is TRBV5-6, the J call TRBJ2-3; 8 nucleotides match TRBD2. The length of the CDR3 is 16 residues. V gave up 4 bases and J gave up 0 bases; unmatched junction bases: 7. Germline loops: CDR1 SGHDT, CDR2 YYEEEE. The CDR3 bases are TGTGCCAGCAGCGCCGGGGCTAGCGGGAGCACAGATACGCAGTATTTT. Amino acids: CASSAGASGSTDTQYF.

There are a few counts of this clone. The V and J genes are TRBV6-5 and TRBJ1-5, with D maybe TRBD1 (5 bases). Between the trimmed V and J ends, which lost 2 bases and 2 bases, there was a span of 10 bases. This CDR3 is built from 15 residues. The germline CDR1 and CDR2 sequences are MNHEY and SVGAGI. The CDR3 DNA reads TGTGCCAGCAGTTACGATGGGGGGGGCAATCAGCCCCAGCATTTT. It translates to CASSYDGGGNQPQHF.

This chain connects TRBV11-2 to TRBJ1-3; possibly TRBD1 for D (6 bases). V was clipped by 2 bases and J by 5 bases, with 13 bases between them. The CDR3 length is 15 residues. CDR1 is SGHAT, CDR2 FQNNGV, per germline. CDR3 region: CASSLLAGDRNTIYF. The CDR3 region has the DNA TGTGCCAGCAGCTTACTGGCAGGGGACCGAAACACCATATATTTT.

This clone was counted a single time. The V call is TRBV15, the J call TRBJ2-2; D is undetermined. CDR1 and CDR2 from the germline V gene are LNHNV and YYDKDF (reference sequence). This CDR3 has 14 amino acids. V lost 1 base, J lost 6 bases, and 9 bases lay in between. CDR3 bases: TGTGCCACCAGCAGAGGGAGAGAGGCCGGGGAGCTGTTTTTT. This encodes CATSRGREAGELFF.

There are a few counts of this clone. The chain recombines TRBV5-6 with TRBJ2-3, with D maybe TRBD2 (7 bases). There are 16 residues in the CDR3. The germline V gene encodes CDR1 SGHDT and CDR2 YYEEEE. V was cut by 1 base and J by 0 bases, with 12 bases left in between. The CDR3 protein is CASSLRGGVSTDTQYF. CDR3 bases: TGTGCCAGCAGCTTGAGAGGGGGGGTTAGCACAGATACGCAGTATTTT.

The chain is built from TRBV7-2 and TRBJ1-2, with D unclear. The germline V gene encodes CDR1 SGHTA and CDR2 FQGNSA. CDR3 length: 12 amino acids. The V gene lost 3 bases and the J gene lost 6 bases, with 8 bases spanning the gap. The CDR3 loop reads CASSFPRNGYTF. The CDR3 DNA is TGTGCCAGCAGCTTCCCTAGAAATGGCTACACCTTC.

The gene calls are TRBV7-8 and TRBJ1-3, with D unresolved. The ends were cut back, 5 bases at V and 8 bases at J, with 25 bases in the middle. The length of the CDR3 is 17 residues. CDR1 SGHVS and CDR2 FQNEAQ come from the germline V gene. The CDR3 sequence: CASSTHRRSRPGYTIYF. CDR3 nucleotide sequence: TGTGCCAGCAGCACACACCGACGTAGCCGCCCGGGGTACACCATATATTTT.

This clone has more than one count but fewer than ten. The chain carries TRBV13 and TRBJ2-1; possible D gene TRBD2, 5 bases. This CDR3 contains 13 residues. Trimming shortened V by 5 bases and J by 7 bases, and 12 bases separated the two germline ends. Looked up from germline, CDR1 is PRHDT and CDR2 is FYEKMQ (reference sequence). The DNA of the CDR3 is TGTGCCAGCAGCCTCGGGCGAGGGAATGAGCAGTTCTTC. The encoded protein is CASSLGRGNEQFF.

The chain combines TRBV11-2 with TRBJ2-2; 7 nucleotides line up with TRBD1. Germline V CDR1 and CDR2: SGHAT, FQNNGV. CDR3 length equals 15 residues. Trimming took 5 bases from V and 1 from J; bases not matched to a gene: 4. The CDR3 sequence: CASSPRTGNTGELFF. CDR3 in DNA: TGTGCCAGCAGCCCCCGGACAGGGAACACCGGGGAGCTGTTTTTT. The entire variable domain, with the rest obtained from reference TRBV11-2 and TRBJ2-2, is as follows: EAGVAQSPRYKIIEKRQSVAFWCNPISGHATLYWYQQILGQGPKLLIQFQNNGVVDDSQLPKDRFSAERLKGVDSTLKIQPAKLEDSAVYLCASSPRTGNTGELFFGEGSRLTVL.

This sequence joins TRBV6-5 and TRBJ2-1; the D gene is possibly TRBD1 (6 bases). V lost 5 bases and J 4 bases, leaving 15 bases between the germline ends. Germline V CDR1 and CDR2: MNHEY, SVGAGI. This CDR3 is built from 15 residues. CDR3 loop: CASSRPGQGYNEQFF. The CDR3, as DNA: TGTGCCAGCAGTCGGCCGGGACAAGGGTACAATGAGCAGTTCTTC.

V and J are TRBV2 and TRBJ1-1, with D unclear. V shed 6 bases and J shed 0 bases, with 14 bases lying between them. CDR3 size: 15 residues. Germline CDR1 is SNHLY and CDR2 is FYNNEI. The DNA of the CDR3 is TGTGCCAGCAGCCCTCGGGAGCAGATGAACACTGAAGCTTTCTTT. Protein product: CASSPREQMNTEAFF.